One sample yielded the 2 T cell receptor beta chains listed below, sequenced in a study of blood T cell repertoires in COVID-19. Profiled with immunoSEQ multiplex PCR; TCRdb holds only in-frame clones, not every one. This table has over 50,000 clones, 80% to 85% appearing once. Source material: peripheral blood. Receptors were obtained from a man in his sixties with COVID-19, enrolled during active disease.

The V and J genes are TRBV5-1 and TRBJ2-1, with TRBD2 matching 11 bases. This CDR3 is built from 16 residues. The germline V gene has CDR1 SGHRS and CDR2 YFSETQ. V was clipped by 1 base and J by 6 bases; unmatched bases: 6. The CDR3 region has the DNA TGCGCCAGCAGCTTGTCTTTAGCGGGGGGGAGCAATGAGCAGTTCTTC. It specifies CASSLSLAGGSNEQFF.

The chain couples TRBV6-5 to TRBJ1-2; 8 bases are a match to TRBD1. The CDR3 has 14 residues. Germline V lookup: CDR1 MNHEY, CDR2 SVGAGI. J lost 6 bases, V lost 6 bases, and 9 bases had no gene match. The CDR3 sequence: CASRSPGQVDGYTF. The CDR3 DNA reads as TGTGCCAGCAGGTCTCCGGGACAGGTAGATGGCTACACCTTC.